Listed below are T cell receptor beta chains from one sample, sequenced in a study of cytomegalovirus exposure and HLA in healthy donors. Generated by immunoSEQ multiplex PCR, the TCRdb table keeps only in-frame clones and is missing some. The sample consists of over 250,000 clones, roughly 87% of them appearing once. Specimen: PBMCs. Receptors originate from a woman aged 25 to 39 in good health and CMV-seropositive. Each CDR3 is given with its conserved first and last residue. D genes are given only for firm matches. Some rows have no size entry. The others give once, few or many, or a class for an expanded clone.

v_gene: TRBV28; j_gene: TRBJ2-2; abundance: NA; d_gene: TRBD2; CDR3aa: CASSRTSGSSGELFF; CDR3nt: TGTGCCAGCAGCCGGACTAGCGGGAGCTCCGGGGAGCTGTTTTTT
v_gene: TRBV7-6; j_gene: TRBJ2-1; abundance: NA; d_gene: TRBD2; CDR3aa: CASSLSGSVYNEQFF; CDR3nt: TGTGCCAGCAGCCTTAGCGGGAGTGTCTACAATGAGCAGTTCTTC
v_gene: TRBV7-2; j_gene: TRBJ2-7; abundance: NA; d_gene: TRBD2; CDR3aa: CASSTRTSGTRNEQYF; CDR3nt: TGTGCCAGCAGCACCAGGACTAGCGGGACCAGAAACGAGCAGTACTTC
v_gene: TRBV6-5; j_gene: TRBJ2-5; abundance: NA; d_gene: NA; CDR3aa: CASSYSGGWETQYF; CDR3nt: TGTGCCAGCAGTTACTCGGGGGGATGGGAGACCCAGTACTTC
v_gene: TRBV28; j_gene: TRBJ1-1; abundance: NA; d_gene: NA; CDR3aa: CASTGPGGTEAFF; CDR3nt: TGTGCCAGCACCGGACCGGGAGGTACTGAAGCTTTCTTT
v_gene: TRBV7-6; j_gene: TRBJ2-5; abundance: NA; d_gene: NA; CDR3aa: CASSLEVPGGAKETQYF; CDR3nt: TGTGCCAGCAGCTTAGAGGTTCCGGGCGGGGCGAAAGAGACCCAGTACTTC
v_gene: TRBV30; j_gene: TRBJ1-5; abundance: NA; d_gene: TRBD1; CDR3aa: CAWSVDRVFQPQHF; CDR3nt: TGTGCCTGGAGTGTAGACAGGGTCTTTCAGCCCCAGCATTTT
v_gene: TRBV29-1; j_gene: TRBJ2-7; abundance: NA; d_gene: NA; CDR3aa: CSVVEDSYEQYF; CDR3nt: TGCAGCGTTGTCGAAGATTCCTACGAGCAGTACTTC
v_gene: TRBV27; j_gene: TRBJ2-7; abundance: NA; d_gene: NA; CDR3aa: CASSPRGPAGLYEQYF; CDR3nt: TGTGCCAGCAGTCCCAGGGGTCCAGCGGGGCTGTACGAGCAGTACTTC
v_gene: TRBV11-2; j_gene: TRBJ2-5; abundance: NA; d_gene: NA; CDR3aa: CASSLDRRGTQYF; CDR3nt: TGTGCCAGCAGCTTAGATCGGAGAGGGACCCAGTACTTC
v_gene: TRBV15; j_gene: TRBJ2-1; abundance: NA; d_gene: NA; CDR3aa: CATSRINGAYNEQFF; CDR3nt: TGTGCCACCAGCAGGATAAATGGGGCCTACAATGAGCAGTTCTTC
v_gene: TRBV5-1; j_gene: TRBJ2-7; abundance: once; d_gene: NA; CDR3aa: CASSLVAGEPYEQYF; CDR3nt: TGCGCCAGCAGCTTGGTGGCAGGGGAGCCCTACGAGCAGTACTTC
v_gene: TRBV5-6; j_gene: TRBJ1-2; abundance: once; d_gene: TRBD1; CDR3aa: CASSLRQGAGGYTF; CDR3nt: TGTGCCAGCAGCTTGCGGCAGGGGGCGGGTGGCTACACCTTC
v_gene: TRBV7-8; j_gene: TRBJ2-2; abundance: NA; d_gene: NA; CDR3aa: CASSFLTGELFF; CDR3nt: TGTGCCAGCAGCTTTCTGACCGGGGAGCTGTTTTTT
v_gene: TRBV9; j_gene: TRBJ2-4; abundance: NA; d_gene: NA; CDR3aa: CASSGRGGSKNIQYF; CDR3nt: TGTGCCAGCAGCGGTAGAGGGGGTTCCAAAAACATTCAGTACTTC
v_gene: TRBV9; j_gene: TRBJ2-2; abundance: NA; d_gene: TRBD2; CDR3aa: CASSTQRGVNTGELFF; CDR3nt: TGTGCCAGCAGCACACAGCGGGGGGTTAACACCGGGGAGCTGTTTTTT